Below, 3 T cell receptor beta chains from the same sample are listed, as sequenced in a study of patients and donors after allogeneic stem cell transplantation. TCRdb ran MiXCR on the RT-PCR reads and lists one entry per CDR3 protein. The sample records hundreds of thousands of distinct CDR3 sequences, around 16% being singletons. Input material: blood, either unsorted or a sorted T cell fraction (not recorded which). These receptors originate from a human donor who was either an allogeneic HSCT recipient or a stem cell or donor lymphocyte infusion donor (not recorded which). It is not recorded whose cells these are; they may come from a transplant donor.

This clonotype appeared a few times. The CDR3 region has the DNA TGTGCCAGCAGTTCAGGAAAGGGTGAAGCTTTCTTT. As protein: CASSSGKGEAFF. The chain couples TRBV27 to TRBJ1-1; D gene ambiguous. Trimming stripped 4 bases from V and 7 bases from J, with 10 bases between. Looked up from germline, CDR1 is MNHEY and CDR2 is SMNVEV (reference sequence). CDR3 length: 12 residues.

This clonotype turned up a few times. This chain links TRBV27 with TRBJ2-7; D may correspond to TRBD1 or TRBD2 (5 bases each). The CDR3 spans 15 residues. Trimming cost V 2 bases and J 2 bases, with 13 bases left between them. Germline V gene lookup returns CDR1 MNHEY and CDR2 SMNVEV (reference sequence). CDR3 coding DNA: TGTGCCAGCAGTTTACTAGGGACCACTCCCTACGAGCAGTACTTC. Its translation is CASSLLGTTPYEQYF.

The chain recombines TRBV14 with TRBJ1-1, with D perhaps matching TRBD1 (6 bases). CDR1 SGHDN and CDR2 FVKESK come from the germline V gene. The CDR3 is made up of 14 amino acids. V lost 1 base to trimming and J lost 7 bases, with 13 bases between them. The CDR3 sequence is CASSQGWGQGEAFF. DNA for the CDR3: TGTGCCAGCAGCCAAGGATGGGGGCAAGGTGAAGCTTTCTTT.